This T cell receptor (beta chain) was recorded in a study of blood T cell repertoires in COVID-19. Using immunoSEQ multiplex PCR, the repertoire was profiled, and TCRdb retains in-frame clones only, with some absent. The data show fewer than 70,000 clones, 60% to 85% seen once. The sample comprised peripheral blood. This receptor was taken from a man under 40 with COVID-19, enrolled during active disease.

In DNA form, the CDR3 reads TGTGCCAGCTCACCTCAGGGGGCGGATGAAAAACTGTTTTTT. Translation: CASSPQGADEKLFF. This chain links TRBV18 with TRBJ1-4; 8 nucleotides align to TRBD1. J lost 6 bases, V lost 3 bases, and 3 bases had no gene match. This CDR3 comprises 14 residues. Germline V lookup: CDR1 KGHSH, CDR2 LQKENI.